This record looks at one T cell receptor (beta chain) sequence and its context. Antigen unknown. The entry originates in a study of early T cells in non-severe SARS-CoV-2 infection. Overall study context: Unpaired chains resulted from sequencing bulk RNA of unsorted whole blood.

Germline-derived CDR1 and CDR2 are SGHVS and FNYEAQ. The CDR3 extends over 16 amino acids. Trimming took 2 bases from V and 2 from J; bases not matched to a gene: 5. General study findings and limits: VDJdb-based annotation leaned toward anti-spike CD8 responses and missed private and CD4 specificities.

The library protocol tagged individual cDNA molecules with unique molecular identifiers. TCRdb ran MiXCR on the 5' RACE reads and lists one entry per CDR3 protein. The table shows about 75,000 distinct CDR3 sequences, with roughly 10% occurring only once. The sequence came from an adult who was a healthcare worker with PCR-confirmed SARS-CoV-2 infection or an uninfected control (not recorded which). The sequencing here drew on whole blood, taken at baseline. This chain connects TRBV7-6 to TRBJ1-5, with 8 bases lining up with TRBD1. As DNA, the CDR3 is TGTGCCAGCAGCTTAAGCAGGGGGCTTGGCAATCAGCCCCAGCATTTT. Protein product: CASSLSRGLGNQPQHF.